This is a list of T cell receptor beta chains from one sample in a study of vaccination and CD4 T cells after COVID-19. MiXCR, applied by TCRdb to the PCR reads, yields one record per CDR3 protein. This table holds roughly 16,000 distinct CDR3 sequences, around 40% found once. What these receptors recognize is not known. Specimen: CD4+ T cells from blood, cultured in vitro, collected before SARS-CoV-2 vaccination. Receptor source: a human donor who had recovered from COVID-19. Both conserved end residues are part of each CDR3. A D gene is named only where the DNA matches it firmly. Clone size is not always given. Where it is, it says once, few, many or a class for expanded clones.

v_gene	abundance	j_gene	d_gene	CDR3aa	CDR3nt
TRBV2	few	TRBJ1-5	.	CASRSGMTVDQPQHF	TGTGCCAGCAGAAGTGGAATGACGGTAGATCAGCCCCAGCATTTT
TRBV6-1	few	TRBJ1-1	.	CASSHPVATEAFF	TGTGCCAGCAGTCACCCCGTGGCCACTGAAGCTTTCTTT
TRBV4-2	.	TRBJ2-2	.	CASSQGLRGDTGELFF	TGTGCCAGCAGCCAAGGACTGAGGGGGGACACCGGGGAGCTGTTTTTT
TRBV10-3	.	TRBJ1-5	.	CAISESKGNGQPQHF	TGTGCCATCAGTGAGTCTAAGGGGAATGGGCAGCCCCAGCATTTT
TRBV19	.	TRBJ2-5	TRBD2	CASSPGLAGETQYF	TGTGCCAGTAGTCCCGGACTAGCGGGGGAGACCCAGTACTTC
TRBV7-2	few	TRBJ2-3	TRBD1	CASSSEDRWDTDTQYF	TGTGCCAGCAGCTCAGAGGACAGGTGGGATACGGATACGCAGTATTTT
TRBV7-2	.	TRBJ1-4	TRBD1	CASSVQGAYNEKLFF	TGTGCCAGCAGCGTACAGGGGGCGTATAATGAAAAACTGTTTTTT
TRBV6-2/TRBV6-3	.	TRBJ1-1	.	CASSYYLRDAEAFF	TGTGCCAGCAGTTACTACTTGAGGGACGCCGAAGCTTTCTTT
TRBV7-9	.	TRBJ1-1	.	CASSLHGGKNTEAFF	TGTGCCAGCAGCTTACATGGGGGGAAGAACACTGAAGCTTTCTTT
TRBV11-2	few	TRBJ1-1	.	CASSLEAGTEAFF	TGTGCCAGCAGCTTAGAAGCAGGGACTGAAGCTTTCTTT
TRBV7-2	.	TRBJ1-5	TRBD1	CASSYDREQPQHF	TGTGCCAGCAGCTACGACAGGGAACAGCCCCAGCATTTT
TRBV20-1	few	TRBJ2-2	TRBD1	CSARTGNTGELFF	TGCAGTGCAAGGACAGGGAACACCGGGGAGCTGTTTTTT
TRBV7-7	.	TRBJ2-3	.	CASSLVPEETDTQYF	TGTGCCAGCAGCTTAGTCCCGGAGGAGACAGATACGCAGTATTTT
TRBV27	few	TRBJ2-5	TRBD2	CASSSGGEETQYF	TGTGCCAGCAGTAGCGGGGGGGAAGAGACCCAGTACTTC
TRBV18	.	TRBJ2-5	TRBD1	CASSPRRGTGNQETQYF	TGTGCCAGCTCACCCCGTCGCGGGACAGGGAACCAAGAGACCCAGTACTTC
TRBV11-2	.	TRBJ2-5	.	CASNTVGGPLKTQYF	TGTGCCAGCAACACAGTAGGGGGGCCCTTGAAGACCCAGTACTTC
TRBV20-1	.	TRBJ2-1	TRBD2	CSARAGGPYNEQFF	TGCAGTGCTAGAGCGGGAGGACCCTACAATGAGCAGTTCTTC
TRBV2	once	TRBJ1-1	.	CASSRGEILLNTEAFF	TGTGCCAGCAGTCGCGGGGAGATCCTATTGAACACTGAAGCTTTCTTT
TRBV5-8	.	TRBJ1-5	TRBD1	CASSPFPGTGFNNQPQHF	TGTGCCAGCAGCCCCTTCCCGGGGACAGGGTTTAACAATCAGCCCCAGCATTTT
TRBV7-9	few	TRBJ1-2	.	CASSAGRYGYTF	TGTGCCAGCAGCGCTGGACGGTATGGCTACACCTTC
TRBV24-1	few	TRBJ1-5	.	CATSDSRDGRGPQHF	TGTGCCACCAGTGACTCGAGGGATGGAAGGGGGCCCCAGCATTTT
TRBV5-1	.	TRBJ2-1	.	CASSLGSNEQFF	TGCGCCAGCAGCTTGGGGTCAAATGAGCAGTTCTTC
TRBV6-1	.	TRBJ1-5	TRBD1	CASSAYGGQGAMSQPQHF	TGTGCCAGCAGTGCCTATGGGGGACAGGGGGCTATGAGTCAGCCCCAGCATTTT
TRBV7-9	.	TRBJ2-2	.	CASSLRETGELFF	TGTGCCAGCAGCTTGAGGGAGACCGGGGAGCTGTTTTTT
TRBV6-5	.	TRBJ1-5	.	CASSYTDNQPQHF	TGTGCCAGCAGTTACACAGACAATCAGCCCCAGCATTTT
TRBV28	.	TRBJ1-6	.	CAAGEERGSPLHF	TGTGCCGCAGGGGAGGAGAGAGGTTCACCCCTCCACTTT